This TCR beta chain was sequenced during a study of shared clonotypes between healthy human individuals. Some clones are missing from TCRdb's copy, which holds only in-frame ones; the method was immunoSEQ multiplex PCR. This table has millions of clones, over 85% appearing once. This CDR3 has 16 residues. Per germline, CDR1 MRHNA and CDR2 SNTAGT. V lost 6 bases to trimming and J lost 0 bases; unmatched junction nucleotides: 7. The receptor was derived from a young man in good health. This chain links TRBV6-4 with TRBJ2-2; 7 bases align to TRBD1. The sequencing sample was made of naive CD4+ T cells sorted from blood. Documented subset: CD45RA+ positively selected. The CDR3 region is CASSKAGTANTGELFF. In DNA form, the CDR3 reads TGTGCCAGCAGCAAGGCCGGGACAGCGAACACCGGGGAGCTGTTTTTT.